This T cell receptor (beta chain) was retrieved from a study of tumor-infiltrating lymphocytes in primary liver carcinoma. Constant-region priming of roughly 0.45 ug total RNA yielded TCR beta cDNA. Slightly modified ARM-PCR served as the procedure for the TCR beta libraries. These libraries came from three rounds of nested multiplex PCR. Two initial PCR rounds of around 9 cycles each paired TRBV1-TRBV30 forward primers with a C-beta reverse primer. Using its own MiXCR run on the multiplex PCR reads, TCRdb lists one record per CDR3 protein. The profile shows about 74,000 distinct CDR3 sequences, approximately 70% of them singletons. Starting material for RNA and DNA co-extraction consisted of about 17-34 mg of unsorted bulk tissue. This clonotype was seen repeatedly, ten times or more. V lost 0 bases to trimming and J lost 12 bases, with 10 bases between them. The V gene's germline CDR1 is SGHKS and CDR2 YYEKEE (reference sequence). The length of the CDR3 is 12 residues.

V gene TRBV5-5 combines with J gene TRBJ2-1, with D possibly being TRBD1 (6 bases). This sequence originates from a man aged 40-50 years with primary liver carcinoma and hepatitis B virus infection. The specimen sequenced was liver tumor tissue from sampling region 4. Subset noted: tumor region T4, right-lateral pole. In DNA, the CDR3 is TGTGCCAGCAGCTTGGGTCCCAGGGGGCAGTTCTTC. Its translation is CASSLGPRGQFF.